This T cell receptor beta chain was documented in a study of OX40 agonist ivuxolimab in advanced cancers. Turning to the study itself: Head and neck, renal cell, melanoma or hepatocellular carcinoma were the cancers that dose-escalation patients had.

Repertoires were generated with immunoSEQ multiplex PCR, while TCRdb's copy carries only in-frame clones and drops some. The data contain some 70,000 clones, about 91% of them singletons. This CDR3 comprises 12 residues. Trimming removed 5 bases at V and 1 base at J, with 5 bases between. Germline V gene lookup returns CDR1 SEHNR and CDR2 FQNEAQ (reference sequence). Findings and caveats of the study: Normalized expansion of T-cell clones was also low for some nonresponders. People who partly responded at 0.1-3.0 mg/kg had some of the least clonal expansion seen.

With regard to this clone: Its antigen remains unknown.

The TCR comes from an adult with an advanced solid tumor such as melanoma, head and neck, liver or kidney cancer. Sample: CD4+ or CD8+ T cells sorted from blood, taken in a trial of the OX40 agonist ivuxolimab. The chain employs TRBV7-9 and TRBJ1-2; D remains unclear. The CDR3 DNA reads as TGTGCCAGCAGCCGGGTTAACTATGGCTACACCTTC. Translated, it gives CASSRVNYGYTF. Combining the CDR3 with reference TRBV7-9 and TRBJ1-2 gives the whole variable domain DTGVSQNPRHKITKRGQNVTFRCDPISEHNRLYWYRQTLGQGPEFLTYFQNEAQLEKSRLLSDRFSAERPKGSFSTLEIQRTEQGDSAMYLCASSRVNYGYTFGSGTRLTVV.